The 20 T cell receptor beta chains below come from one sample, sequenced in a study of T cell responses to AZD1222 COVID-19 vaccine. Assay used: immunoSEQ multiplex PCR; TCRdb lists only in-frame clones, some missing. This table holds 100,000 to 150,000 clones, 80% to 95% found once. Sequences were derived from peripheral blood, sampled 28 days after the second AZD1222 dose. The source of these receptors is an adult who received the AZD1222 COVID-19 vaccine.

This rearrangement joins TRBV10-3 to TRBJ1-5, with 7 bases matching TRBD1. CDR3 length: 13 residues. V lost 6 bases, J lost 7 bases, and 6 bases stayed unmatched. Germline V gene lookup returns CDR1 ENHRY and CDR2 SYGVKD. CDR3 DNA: TGTGCCATCAGGCCCGGGGACAGCCAGCCCCAGCATTTT. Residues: CAIRPGDSQPQHF.

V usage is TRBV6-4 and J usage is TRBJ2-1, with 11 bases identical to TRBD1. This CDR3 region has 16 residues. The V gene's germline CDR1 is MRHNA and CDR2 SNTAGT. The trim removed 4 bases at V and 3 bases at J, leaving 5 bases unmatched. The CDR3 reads CASSAAGTGGYNEQFF. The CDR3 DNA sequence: TGTGCCAGCAGTGCCGCCGGGACAGGGGGCTACAATGAGCAGTTCTTC.

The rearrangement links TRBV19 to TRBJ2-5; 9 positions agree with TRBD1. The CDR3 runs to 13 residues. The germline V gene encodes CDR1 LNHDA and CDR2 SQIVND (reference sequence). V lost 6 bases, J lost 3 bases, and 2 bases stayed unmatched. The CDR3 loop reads CASSRDREETQYF. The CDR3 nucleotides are TGTGCCAGTAGCCGGGACAGGGAAGAGACCCAGTACTTC.

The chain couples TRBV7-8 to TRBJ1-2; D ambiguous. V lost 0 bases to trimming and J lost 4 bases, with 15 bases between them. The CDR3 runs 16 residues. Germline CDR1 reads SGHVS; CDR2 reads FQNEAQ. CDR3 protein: CASSLAGQAFGYGYTF. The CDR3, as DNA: TGTGCCAGCAGCTTAGCAGGCCAGGCGTTCGGCTATGGCTACACCTTC.

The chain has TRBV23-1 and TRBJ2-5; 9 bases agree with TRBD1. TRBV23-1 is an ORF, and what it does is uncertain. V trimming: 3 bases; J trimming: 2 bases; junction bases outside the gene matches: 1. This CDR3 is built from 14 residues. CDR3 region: CASSQGQGQETQYF. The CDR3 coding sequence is TGCGCCAGCAGTCAGGGACAGGGTCAAGAGACCCAGTACTTC.

The CDR3 region is CASYSSGRAQETQYF. CDR3 coding DNA: TGTGCCAGCTACTCTAGCGGGAGGGCCCAAGAGACCCAGTACTTC. The chain uses TRBV28 and TRBJ2-5; the match to TRBD2 covers 12 bases. The CDR3 runs 15 residues. The J segment lost 1 base and the V segment lost 8 bases, leaving 5 bases of the junction unmatched. Germline V CDR1 and CDR2: MDHEN, SYDVKM.

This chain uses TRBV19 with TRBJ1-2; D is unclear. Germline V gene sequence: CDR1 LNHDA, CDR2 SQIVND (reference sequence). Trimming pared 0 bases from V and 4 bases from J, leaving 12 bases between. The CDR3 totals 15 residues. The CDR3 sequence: CASSIDYQKVYGYTF. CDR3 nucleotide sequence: TGTGCCAGTAGTATAGATTACCAAAAGGTCTATGGCTACACCTTC. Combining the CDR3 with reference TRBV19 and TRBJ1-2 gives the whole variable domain DGGITQSPKYLFRKEGQNVTLSCEQNLNHDAMYWYRQDPGQGLRLIYYSQIVNDFQKGDIAEGYSVSREKKESFPLTVTSAQKNPTAFYLCASSIDYQKVYGYTFGSGTRLTVV.

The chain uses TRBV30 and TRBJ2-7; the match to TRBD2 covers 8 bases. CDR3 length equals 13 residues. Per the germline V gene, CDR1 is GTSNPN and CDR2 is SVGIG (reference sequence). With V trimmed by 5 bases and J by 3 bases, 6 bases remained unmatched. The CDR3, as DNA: TGTGCCTGGGACCGAAGCGGGGGCTACGAGCAGTACTTC. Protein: CAWDRSGGYEQYF.

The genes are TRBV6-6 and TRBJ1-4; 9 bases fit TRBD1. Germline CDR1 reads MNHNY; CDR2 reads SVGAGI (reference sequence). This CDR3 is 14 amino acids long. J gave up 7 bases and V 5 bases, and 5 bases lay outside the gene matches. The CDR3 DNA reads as TGTGCCAGCAGTAGGACAGGGGCAGGTGAAAAACTGTTTTTT. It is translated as CASSRTGAGEKLFF.

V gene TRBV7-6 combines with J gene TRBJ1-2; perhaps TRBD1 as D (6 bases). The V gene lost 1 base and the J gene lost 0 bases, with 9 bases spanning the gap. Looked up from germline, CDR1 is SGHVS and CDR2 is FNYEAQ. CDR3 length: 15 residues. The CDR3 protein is CASSLVAGANYGYTF. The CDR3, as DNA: TGTGCCAGCAGCTTAGTAGCAGGGGCTAACTATGGCTACACCTTC.

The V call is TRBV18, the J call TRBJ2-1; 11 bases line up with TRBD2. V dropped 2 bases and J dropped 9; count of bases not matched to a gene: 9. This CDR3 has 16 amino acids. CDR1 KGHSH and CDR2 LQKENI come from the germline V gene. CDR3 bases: TGTGCCAGCTCACCATTACGTAGCGGGGGGGCCGCTGAGCAGTTCTTC. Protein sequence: CASSPLRSGGAAEQFF.

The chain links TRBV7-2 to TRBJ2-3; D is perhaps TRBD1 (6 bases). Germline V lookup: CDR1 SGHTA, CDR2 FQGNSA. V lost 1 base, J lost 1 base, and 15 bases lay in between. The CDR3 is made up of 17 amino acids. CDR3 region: CASSLGPPGTRTDTQYF. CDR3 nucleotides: TGTGCCAGCAGCTTAGGTCCGCCGGGGACACGCACAGATACGCAGTATTTT.

Written as DNA, the CDR3 is TGTGCCAGCAGTTCTCCTGGTCTTGGGAATGGCTATGGCTACACCTTC. It yields the protein CASSSPGLGNGYGYTF. The rearrangement uses TRBV6-5 and TRBJ1-2, with no clear D. V was shortened by 4 bases and J by 4 bases, with 19 bases between the two germline ends. Germline V gives CDR1 MNHEY, CDR2 SVGAGI. The CDR3 extends over 16 amino acids.

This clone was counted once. CDR3 nucleotide sequence: TGCGCCAGCAAGGTTGAACAGAGTTATGGCTACACCTTC. It codes for CASKVEQSYGYTF. This chain links TRBV10-1 with TRBJ1-2, with D uncertain. Trimming removed 7 bases at V and 5 bases at J, with 14 bases between. The CDR3 loop spans 13 amino acids. In germline, CDR1 is WNHNN, CDR2 SYGVQD (reference sequence).

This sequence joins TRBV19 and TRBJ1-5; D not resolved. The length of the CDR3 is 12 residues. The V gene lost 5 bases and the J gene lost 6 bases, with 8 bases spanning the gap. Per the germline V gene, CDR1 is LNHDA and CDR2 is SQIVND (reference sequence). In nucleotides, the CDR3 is TGTGCCAGTAGTTTCGACGTTCAGCCCCAGCATTTT. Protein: CASSFDVQPQHF.

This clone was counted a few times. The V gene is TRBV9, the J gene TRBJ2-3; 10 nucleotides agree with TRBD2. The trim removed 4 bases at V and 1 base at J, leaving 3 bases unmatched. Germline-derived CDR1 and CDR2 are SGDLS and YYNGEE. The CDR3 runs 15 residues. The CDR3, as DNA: TGTGCCAGCAGCAAAACTAGCGGGGGCACAGATACGCAGTATTTT. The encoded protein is CASSKTSGGTDTQYF.

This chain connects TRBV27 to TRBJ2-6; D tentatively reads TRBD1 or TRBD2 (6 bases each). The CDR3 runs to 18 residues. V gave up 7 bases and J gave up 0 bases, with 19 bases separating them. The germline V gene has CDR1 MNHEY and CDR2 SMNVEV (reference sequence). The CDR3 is CASTPSGGGYSGANVLTF. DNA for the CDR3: TGTGCCAGCACCCCGTCCGGGGGCGGTTACTCTGGGGCCAACGTCCTGACTTTC. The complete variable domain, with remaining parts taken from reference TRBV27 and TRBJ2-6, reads EAQVTQNPRYLITVTGKKLTVTCSQNMNHEYMSWYRQDPGLGLRQIYYSMNVEVTDKGDVPEGYKVSRKEKRNFPLILESPSPNQTSLYFCASTPSGGGYSGANVLTFGAGSRLTVL.

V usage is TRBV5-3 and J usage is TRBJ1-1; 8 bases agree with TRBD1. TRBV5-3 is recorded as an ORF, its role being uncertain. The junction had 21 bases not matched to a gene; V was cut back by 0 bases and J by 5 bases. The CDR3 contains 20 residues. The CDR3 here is CARSLALIQGVWIKGTEAFF. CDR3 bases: TGTGCCAGAAGCTTGGCTTTAATACAGGGGGTATGGATTAAGGGGACTGAAGCTTTCTTT.

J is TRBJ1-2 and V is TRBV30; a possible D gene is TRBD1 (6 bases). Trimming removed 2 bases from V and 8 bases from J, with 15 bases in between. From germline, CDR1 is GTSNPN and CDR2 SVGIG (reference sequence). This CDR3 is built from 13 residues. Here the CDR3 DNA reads TGTGCCTGGAGTACTCGGGGGGCATGGGGCTACACCTTC. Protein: CAWSTRGAWGYTF.

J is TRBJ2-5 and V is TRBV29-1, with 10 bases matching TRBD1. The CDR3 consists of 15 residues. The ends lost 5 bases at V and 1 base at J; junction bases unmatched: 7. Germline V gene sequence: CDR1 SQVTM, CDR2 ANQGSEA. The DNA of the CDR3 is TGCAGCGTTATAGGGGGACAGGGGTTCCAAGAGACCCAGTACTTC. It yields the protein CSVIGGQGFQETQYF.